The 15 T cell receptor beta chains below all came from one sample that was sequenced in a study of T cells in Graves' hyperthyroidism and ophthalmopathy. What was amplified from RNA transcripts were TCR beta CDR3 regions. The study used the HTBI primer set for a first-round RT-PCR of the TCR CDR3. TCRdb passed the multiplex PCR reads through MiXCR, listing each CDR3 protein once. The sample shows about 200,000 distinct CDR3 sequences, around 17% of them seen only once. Sequencing was done on a sample of blood. These receptors were obtained from a woman aged 45-60 years with Graves' hyperthyroidism.

The V and J genes are TRBV20-1 and TRBJ2-7; D remains ambiguous. The CDR3 is 12 amino acids. Germline V gene lookup returns CDR1 DFQATT and CDR2 SNEGSKA (reference sequence). Trimming stripped 0 bases from V and 1 base from J, with 4 bases between. CDR3 protein: CSARDASYEQYF. The CDR3 bases are TGCAGTGCTAGAGATGCATCCTACGAGCAGTACTTC.

There are a few counts of this clonotype. The J gene is TRBJ2-7, the V gene TRBV10-2; D is undetermined. Germline assignment: CDR1 WSHSY and CDR2 SAAADI. CDR3 length: 12 amino acids. Trimming shortened V by 3 bases and J by 6 bases, and 9 bases separated the two germline ends. CDR3 coding DNA: TGCGCCAGCAGTGAATTACTCGGCGAGCAGTACTTC. Its protein product is CASSELLGEQYF.

This clonotype was seen at least ten times. This sequence joins TRBV11-2 and TRBJ2-7; no clear D. The CDR3 runs to 13 residues. CDR1 is SGHAT, CDR2 FQNNGV, per germline. Trimming cost V 1 base and J 6 bases, with 10 bases left between them. The CDR3 DNA reads TGTGCCAGCAGCTTAGGATCCTTGCTCGAGCAGTACTTC. It specifies CASSLGSLLEQYF.

Regarding this clonotype: Being one base from a much bigger clone, this may be a read error. The chain combines TRBV12-5 with TRBJ2-1; 14 bases align to TRBD2. CDR1 LGHNT and CDR2 FRNRAP come from the germline V gene. Trimming removed 4 bases from V and 9 bases from J; junction bases left unmatched: 14. CDR3 length: 18 amino acids. The CDR3 reads CASGSRLAGGPLRGEQFF. CDR3 nucleotides: TGTGCTAGTGGTTCTCGACTAGCGGGAGGGCCTTTGCGGGGTGAGCAGTTCTTC.

This clonotype was counted ten times or more. This chain joins TRBV5-1 and TRBJ2-1; TRBD2 is a possible D gene (7 bases). With 0 bases removed from V and 2 bases from J, the gap between germline ends came to 12 bases. Germline CDR1 and CDR2: SGHRS and YFSETQ. The CDR3 runs to 16 residues. DNA for the CDR3: TGCGCCAGCAGCTTGGCGAGCGGGACAACCTACAATGAGCAGTTCTTC. This translates into CASSLASGTTYNEQFF.

This sequence joins TRBV20-1 and TRBJ2-7, with 7 bases that match TRBD1. This CDR3 is built from 13 residues. Germline V gives CDR1 DFQATT, CDR2 SNEGSKA (reference sequence). The V and J ends lost 6 bases and 1 base, in that order; junction bases with no gene match: 6. CDR3 sequence (DNA): TGCAGTGCGTGGGGACAGAAGTCCTACGAGCAGTACTTC. Protein sequence: CSAWGQKSYEQYF.

CDR3 in amino acids: CASRPTRGAGGLTQYF. CDR3 bases: TGCGCCAGCAGGCCGACCAGGGGTGCGGGAGGGCTTACGCAGTATTTT. The chain recombines TRBV4-1 with TRBJ2-3; the match to TRBD2 covers 9 bases. The CDR3 extends over 16 amino acids. In germline, CDR1 is MGHRA, CDR2 YSYEKL. The ends lost 6 bases at V and 8 bases at J; junction bases unmatched: 15.

The chain has TRBV3-1 and TRBJ2-7, with 7 positions matching TRBD2. The V and J ends lost 0 bases and 5 bases, in that order; junction bases with no gene match: 10. Germline CDR1 LGHDT, CDR2 YNNKEL (reference sequence). The CDR3 sequence is 16 residues long. For the CDR3, the DNA is TGTGCCAGCAGCCAAGATCTAAGCGGGAACAACAACGAGCAGTACTTC. Encoded protein: CASSQDLSGNNNEQYF.

The chain's CDR3 is CSARQGHNTEAFF. CDR3 DNA: TGCAGTGCTAGACAGGGGCACAACACTGAAGCTTTCTTT. J is TRBJ1-1 and V is TRBV20-1; a possible D gene is TRBD1 (6 bases). Per the germline V gene, CDR1 is DFQATT and CDR2 is SNEGSKA (reference sequence). The V gene lost 2 bases and the J gene lost 2 bases, with 9 bases spanning the gap. CDR3 length equals 13 residues.

This clonotype appeared many times. The chain joins TRBV9 to TRBJ1-1; 9 bases map to TRBD1. V was pared by 3 bases and J by 0 bases, with 3 bases of the junction left unmatched. Per germline, CDR1 SGDLS and CDR2 YYNGEE. This CDR3 is 15 amino acids long. In nucleotides, the CDR3 is TGTGCCAGCAGCGGACAGGGGGGTTTGAACACTGAAGCTTTCTTT. It yields the protein CASSGQGGLNTEAFF.

There are many counts of this clonotype. The V and J genes are TRBV18 and TRBJ1-3; D is uncertain. The CDR3 is made up of 16 amino acids. Trimming shortened V by 1 base and J by 2 bases, and 12 bases separated the two germline ends. Germline V gene data show CDR1 as KGHSH and CDR2 as LQKENI. CDR3 bases: TGTGCCAGCTCACCACGACCCGCGGAAGCTGGAAACACCATATATTTT. As protein: CASSPRPAEAGNTIYF.

To note about this clonotype: A single base separates this from a much larger clone, so it may be a read error. The rearrangement joins TRBV27 to TRBJ1-4; D call uncertain. The CDR3 length is 13 residues. From germline, CDR1 is MNHEY and CDR2 SMNVEV (reference sequence). The CDR3 bases are TGTGCCAGCAGAGACACTAATAATGAAGAACTGTTTTTT. Translating it yields CASRDTNNEELFF.

This clonotype was detected many times. The chain links TRBV20-1 to TRBJ1-1; the D gene is possibly TRBD1 (5 bases). The CDR3 totals 14 residues. Trimming removed 0 bases from V and 9 bases from J, with 17 bases in between. Germline V gene lookup returns CDR1 DFQATT and CDR2 SNEGSKA (reference sequence). CDR3 bases: TGCAGTGCTAGAGATCCCTCCCTAAGGGGCCAAGCTTTCTTT. This codes for CSARDPSLRGQAFF.

This clonotype appeared a few times. The gene calls are TRBV6-2 or TRBV6-3 and TRBJ2-5, with a possible D match to TRBD1 (6 bases). The CDR3 consists of 14 residues. Trimming removed 2 bases at V and 3 bases at J, with 10 bases between. Germline CDR1 and CDR2: MNHEY and SVGEGT. Here the CDR3 reads CASSYQQGEETQYF. The DNA of the CDR3 is TGTGCCAGCAGTTACCAACAGGGAGAAGAGACCCAGTACTTC.

The rearrangement joins TRBV11-2 to TRBJ2-1; 13 nucleotides agree with TRBD2. The CDR3 runs to 15 residues. Per the germline V gene, CDR1 is SGHAT and CDR2 is FQNNGV. V trimming: 6 bases; J trimming: 6 bases; junction bases outside the gene matches: 5. CDR3 loop: CASRRTSGSLNEQFF. CDR3 DNA sequence: TGTGCCAGCAGAAGGACTAGCGGGAGTCTCAATGAGCAGTTCTTC.